This TCR beta chain derives from a study of T cells in localized non-small cell lung cancer. The CDR3 runs to 14 residues. Germline CDR1 reads MNHGY; CDR2 reads SAAAGT. Comments on this clone: Antigen specificity is unknown. At one end the junction does not follow the germline gene, possibly because of a read error.

General observations from the study: In adjacent lung, a median roughly 56 of the top 100 tumor clones were found. Sequencing, confined to only one tumor region, leaves heterogeneity possible. Longer overall survival was seen with higher T cell density measured in blood.

Samples of adjacent lung (free of atypia) were collected at least 2 cm from the tumor margin. Using immunoSEQ multiplex PCR, the repertoire was profiled, and TCRdb retains in-frame clones only, with some absent. The repertoire consists of over 950 clones, with 20% to 25% occurring once and the leading ten covering 8.5% to 10%. This material consisted of normal lung tissue next to the tumor, taken before any cancer treatment. The chain carries TRBV6-8 and TRBJ1-1; D is unclear. The source of this sequence is an older female donor with stage I lung adenocarcinoma. Written as DNA, the CDR3 is TGTGCCATCAGTCCGGACGGACTGAACACTGAAGCTTTCTTT. Protein product: CAISPDGLNTEAFF.